The 12 T cell receptor beta chains reported below all come from one sample, sequenced in a study of blood T cells in healthy people across ages. Primers used in a second PCR of about 7 to 11 cycles were a sample-barcoded 5' primer and a J-beta primer mix. MiXCR, run by TCRdb on the 5' RACE reads, gives a single entry per CDR3 protein. The sample yields over 950,000 distinct CDR3 sequences, roughly two fifths seen once. The sample comprised blood. The receptors come from a man aged 18 to 29 in good health.

The V and J genes are TRBV14 and TRBJ1-2; 7 bases are a match to TRBD1. V shed 5 bases and J 5 bases; nucleotides not matched to a gene: 5. The germline CDR1 and CDR2 sequences are SGHDN and FVKESK. The CDR3 consists of 13 residues. In nucleotides, the CDR3 is TGTGCCAGCAGCTTGGACAGGAAATATGGCTACACCTTC. Amino acid sequence: CASSLDRKYGYTF.

The chain links TRBV11-2 to TRBJ1-2; D is possibly TRBD1 (6 bases). This CDR3 is built from 16 residues. The V gene lost 3 bases and the J gene lost 4 bases, with 18 bases spanning the gap. The V gene's germline CDR1 is SGHAT and CDR2 FQNNGV. In DNA form, the CDR3 reads TGTGCCAGCAGCTTTGACCTTTCCCAAGGGGGCTATGGCTACACCTTC. This codes for CASSFDLSQGGYGYTF.

The rearrangement links TRBV9 to TRBJ1-2, with a tentative D call TRBD1 (6 bases). Germline V gives CDR1 SGDLS, CDR2 YYNGEE. CDR3 size: 13 residues. V was cut by 6 bases and J by 4 bases, with 13 bases left in between. The CDR3 sequence is CASTRGVSYGYTF. DNA for the CDR3: TGTGCCAGCACCAGGGGAGTATCCTATGGCTACACCTTC.

This chain joins TRBV7-2 and TRBJ2-1; perhaps TRBD2 as D (6 bases). The CDR3 is made up of 14 amino acids. Trimming removed 4 bases from V and 4 bases from J, with 11 bases in between. The germline V gene has CDR1 SGHTA and CDR2 FQGNSA. In DNA, the CDR3 is TGTACCAGCAGCTCCCCGGGGGTATACAATGAGCAGTTCTTC. Translating gives CTSSSPGVYNEQFF.

The V call is TRBV20-1, the J call TRBJ2-3, with D possibly being TRBD1 or TRBD2 (5 bases each). Per the germline V gene, CDR1 is DFQATT and CDR2 is SNEGSKA (reference sequence). The CDR3 consists of 13 residues. V was cut by 6 bases and J by 5 bases, with 15 bases left in between. CDR3 nucleotide sequence: TGCAGTGCCGATGACAGACGGGGAGATACGCAGTATTTT. As protein: CSADDRRGDTQYF.

The chain employs TRBV7-8 and TRBJ2-3, with a tentative D call TRBD1 (5 bases). The CDR3 is 16 amino acids. Deletions cut 4 bases from V and 6 bases from J, with 20 bases between. The germline V gene encodes CDR1 SGHVS and CDR2 FQNEAQ. The chain's CDR3 is CASSSSQGSVADTQYF. The CDR3 bases are TGTGCCAGCAGCTCAAGTCAGGGTTCCGTGGCGGATACGCAGTATTTT.

In its sample, this clonotype was seen a few times. V is TRBV27 and J is TRBJ2-3, with TRBD2 identical over 13 bases. CDR3 size: 16 residues. The germline CDR1 and CDR2 sequences are MNHEY and SMNVEV (reference sequence). V gave up 5 bases and J gave up 5 bases; unmatched junction bases: 7. CDR3: CASSARLAGGIDTQYF. CDR3 DNA sequence: TGTGCCAGCAGTGCCAGACTAGCGGGGGGCATAGATACGCAGTATTTT.

This sequence joins TRBV20-1 and TRBJ1-5; D is unclear. Germline V lookup: CDR1 DFQATT, CDR2 SNEGSKA (reference sequence). Trimming removed 3 bases at V and 0 bases at J, with 6 bases between. The CDR3 contains 13 residues. CDR3 sequence (DNA): TGCAGTGCTAGTCGATTTAGCAATCAGCCCCAGCATTTT. It specifies CSASRFSNQPQHF.

The CDR3 DNA follows: TGTGCCAGCAGTTGGACTAGCGGGGCCACAGATACGCAGTATTTT. This gives the protein CASSWTSGATDTQYF. This rearrangement joins TRBV12-3 or TRBV12-4 to TRBJ2-3; 12 positions match TRBD2. Trimming removed 4 bases from V and 2 bases from J; junction bases left unmatched: 1. The CDR3 has 15 residues.

This clonotype was counted a few times. The chain joins TRBV18 to TRBJ2-4; D could derive from TRBD1 or TRBD2 (5 bases each). The CDR3 spans 14 residues. The ends were cut back, 6 bases at V and 8 bases at J, with 17 bases in the middle. Germline V lookup: CDR1 KGHSH, CDR2 LQKENI. In nucleotides, the CDR3 is TGTGCCAGCTCGCCCGGGACGCCCAGGGACATTCAGTACTTC. It codes for CASSPGTPRDIQYF.

Ten or more counts support this clonotype. V gene TRBV7-9 combines with J gene TRBJ2-2, with D maybe TRBD1 (5 bases). This CDR3 is built from 17 residues. V was shortened by 3 bases and J by 2 bases, with 16 bases between the two germline ends. In germline, CDR1 is SEHNR, CDR2 FQNEAQ (reference sequence). DNA of the CDR3: TGTGCCAGCAGCTTCGGTGTGGACATTGGAAACACCGGGGAGCTGTTTTTT. Translated: CASSFGVDIGNTGELFF.

This clonotype was counted many times. The chain recombines TRBV4-3 with TRBJ2-1, with D uncertain. Trimming shortened V by 3 bases and J by 0 bases, and 9 bases separated the two germline ends. This CDR3 is built from 15 residues. Germline V lookup: CDR1 LGHNA, CDR2 YSLEER. CDR3 in DNA: TGCGCCAGCAGCCAGTCTCGGAGCTCCTACAATGAGCAGTTCTTC. It specifies CASSQSRSSYNEQFF.